The clone carrying this T cell receptor beta chain was observed many times. CDR3 length equals 15 residues. V lost 6 bases to trimming and J lost 6 bases, with 18 bases between them. The germline V gene has CDR1 MNHEY and CDR2 SMNVEV (reference sequence). This sample is drawn from a study of T cells in Graves' hyperthyroidism and ophthalmopathy. Lactation, pregnancy, other autoimmune disease or uncontrolled infection led to exclusion of patients. On the basis of clinical symptoms, serum thyroxine and TRAb, thyroid ultrasound and orbital computed tomography, diagnoses were made. Any symptoms of ophthalmopathy came after the first hyperthyroidism diagnosis, from which the blood sample dates. From RNA transcripts, TCR beta CDR3 regions were amplified. The TCR CDR3 first-round RT-PCR relied on the HTBI primer set. TCRdb analysed the multiplex PCR reads with MiXCR anew, one entry per CDR3 protein. The profile covers roughly 300,000 distinct CDR3 sequences, with about 25% appearing a single time and about 30% taken by the ten largest.

The clonotype originates from a man aged 35 to 55 with Graves' hyperthyroidism that later progressed to Graves' ophthalmopathy. Sequencing used blood. V usage is TRBV27 and J usage is TRBJ2-4; TRBD1 might be the D (5 bases). The CDR3 reads CASSRINPTANIQYF. CDR3 nucleotides: TGTGCCAGCAGCCGAATCAACCCGACAGCAAACATTCAGTACTTC.